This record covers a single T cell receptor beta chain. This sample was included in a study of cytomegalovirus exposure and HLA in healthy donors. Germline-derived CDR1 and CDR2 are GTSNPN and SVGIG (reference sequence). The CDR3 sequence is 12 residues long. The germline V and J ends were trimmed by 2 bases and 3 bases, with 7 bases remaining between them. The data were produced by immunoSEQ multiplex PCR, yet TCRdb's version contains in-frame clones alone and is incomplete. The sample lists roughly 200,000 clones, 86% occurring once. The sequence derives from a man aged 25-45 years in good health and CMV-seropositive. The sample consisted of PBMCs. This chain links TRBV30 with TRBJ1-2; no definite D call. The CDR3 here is CAWSIRDYGYTF. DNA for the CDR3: TGTGCCTGGAGTATCCGGGACTATGGCTACACCTTC. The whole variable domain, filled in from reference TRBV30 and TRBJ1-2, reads SQTIHQWPATLVQPVGSPLSLECTVEGTSNPNLYWYRQAAGRGLQLLFYSVGIGQISSEVPQNLSASRPQDRQFILSSKKLLLSDSGFYLCAWSIRDYGYTFGSGTRLTVV.